This TCR beta chain was recorded in a study of shared clonotypes between healthy human individuals (dated by TCRdb to 2020 to 2021). Concerning the study at large: The cohort included three men and a couple of women between 18 and 49 years of age. Each donor's leukapheresis produced roughly between about 0.9 and 9.5 billion PBMCs. Libraries were prepared and TCR repertoires were sequenced by different laboratories using diverse techniques, in order to increase sequencing depth and limit assay-specific biases. Per donor, three plates each were used for CD4 naive and CD4 memory, two for CD8 naive, and one for CD8 memory. Blood TCR repertoires of 5 or 6 healthy adults were deeply sequenced to estimate repertoire size and the extent of clonotype sharing between individuals. Results the study describes overall, beyond this receptor: Incomplete sequencing was indicated by rarefaction of sorted-subset datasets, despite the large sequencing depth. Clonotypes shared by all four sorted-subset donors showed higher generation probabilities than non-shared clonotypes. Larger estimated clonotype richness was generally found for naive subsets than for memory subsets. Based on pairwise subsampling, the degree of clonotype sharing among donors was expected to be affected by sequencing depth. The small number of donors limited the genetic and exposure-history diversity represented. Across a handful of donors, roughly 5.1% of naive CD4, 3% to 3.5% of naive CD8, 2.3% of memory CD4, and roughly 0.4% of memory CD8 clonotypes were shared. Sampling was limited to blood, and TCR repertoires in tissue likely differ from TCR repertoires in blood.

The germline V gene specifies SGDLS as CDR1 and YYNGEE as CDR2. Trimming costs V 1 base and J 5 bases, and their ends lie 13 bases apart. Including the terminal cysteine and phenylalanine, the CDR3 comprises 14 residues. Solely the CDR3 DNA is kept, with 42 bases framed from the first base. Using the deep immunoSEQ assay, TCR CDR3 regions were amplified from genomic DNA by multiplex PCR. Extracted genomic DNA from each cell subset was spread evenly across all wells of several immunoSEQ 96-well plates, with each plate serving as a replicate. For sorted subsets, about 200 ng genomic DNA, equal to 30,000 to 35,000 T cell genomes, was loaded into each replicate PCR. The purified libraries were quantified using a Qubit 3.0 fluorometer, sized with a Bioanalyzer 2100, and then quantified again using the KAPA Library Quantification kit. A separate single-read 150-cycle Illumina NextSeq 550 flow cell was used to sequence each immunoSEQ 96-well plate. As for the original processing: Because only junctional sequences without quality scores were contained in the immunoSEQ output, filtering matching that applied to full-length reads could not be performed. To assign V/J genes and CDR3, sequences were annotated against IMGT germline references using PyIR, a Python wrapper for IgBLAST v1.9. Reads were filtered out if the reads had weak V/J assignments (E-value above 1e-6), no CDR3, stop codons, out-of-frame junctions, or ambiguous translated residues. V3J clonotypes were defined as sequences sharing the same inferred V gene, J gene, and CDR3 amino acid sequence. Percentage overlap between repertoires was computed as shared unique clonotypes divided by the size of the smaller repertoire. Repertoire richness was assessed with RTK rarefaction, the Chao1 estimator, and Recon v2.1 estimates of unobserved clonotypes. For all TCRbeta clonotypes obtained by the gDNA method from a handful of donors, generation probabilities were computed with OLGA. The table was pulled from immuneACCESS by TCRdb, which kept in-frame rearrangements only. Such tables lose some clones; where checked, under half of the loss comes from unresolved V genes, and the rest has no known cause. The V and J calls and clone size were taken over from that table, and D and trimming were inferred from the DNA. The sample contains about 2.1 million clones, approximately 92% of them found a single time. Roughly 1.7% of the sample is taken by the ten largest.

CD8 naive samples consisted of CD45RO-negative cells that were positively selected for CCR7, yielding a CD45RA+CCR7+ population without TemRA cells. Healthy HIV-negative adults with no recently reported acute infections or vaccinations were included as donors. Every donor was a Caucasian adult residing in Nashville, Tennessee, USA. After blood collection by leukapheresis, PBMCs were isolated using Ficoll-Histopaque density gradient centrifugation and then cryopreserved in the vapor phase of liquid nitrogen. Analytical flow cytometry was used to check the purity and quantity of each magnetically sorted T cell population. Each sorted fraction had its genomic DNA isolated and then quantified by UV absorbance on a Nanodrop 2000c. Points on this clone: No cognate antigen has been identified for it. No base quality information exists; no much larger clone differs at one position.

Input material: naive CD8+ T cells from PBMCs. The cell subset or site label of this sample denotes: CD45RA+CCR7+. The V and J segments used are TRBV9 and TRBJ2-7; the D gene lacks a confident call. The sequence was collected from a man between 18 and 35 years old in good health. Some clones in this sample may be carry-over from other donors' samples. CDR3 sequence: CASSVKAQSHEQYF. The DNA sequence is given as TGTGCCAGCAGCGTAAAAGCACAGAGCCACGAGCAGTACTTC.